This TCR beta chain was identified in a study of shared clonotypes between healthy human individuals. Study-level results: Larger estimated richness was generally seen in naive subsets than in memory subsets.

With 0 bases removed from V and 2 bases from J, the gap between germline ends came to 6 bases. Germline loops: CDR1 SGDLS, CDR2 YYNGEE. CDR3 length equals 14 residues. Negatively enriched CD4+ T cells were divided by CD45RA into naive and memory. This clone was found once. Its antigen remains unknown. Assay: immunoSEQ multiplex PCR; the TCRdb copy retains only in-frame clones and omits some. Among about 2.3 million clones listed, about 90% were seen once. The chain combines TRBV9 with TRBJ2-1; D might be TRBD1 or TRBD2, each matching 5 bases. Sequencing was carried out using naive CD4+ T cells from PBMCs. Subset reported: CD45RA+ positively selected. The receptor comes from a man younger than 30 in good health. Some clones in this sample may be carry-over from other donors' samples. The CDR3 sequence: CASSVGDPYNEQFF. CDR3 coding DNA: TGTGCCAGCAGCGTAGGGGACCCCTACAATGAGCAGTTCTTC.